This T cell receptor (beta chain) was retrieved from a study of molecular identifiers for immune sequencing clone quantification. Overall study results and limits: Naive cells had under 1% of molecules in clones above 20 RNA copies, effectors over 98%.

Methods described previously were used for bulk TCR libraries, and listed TCR primers were applied. TCRdb recomputed calls from the PCR reads with MiXCR, one row per CDR3 protein. This sample has about 320,000 distinct CDR3 sequences, with about a quarter found just once. Only a few counts were recorded for this clonotype. Its cognate antigen is unknown. The origin of this receptor is a human donor in good health. Some libraries in this study had Jurkat cell RNA spiked in. Sequencing was carried out using naive CD8+ T cells from blood, with Jurkat cell RNA spiked in. The subset here: FACS-sorted CD8+CD4-CCR7+CD45RA+ naive T cells.

DNA for the CDR3: TGTGCCAGCACCCAGGGACAGGGGCTGCAGGAGACCCAGTACTTC. It encodes CASTQGQGLQETQYF. The chain joins TRBV12-3 or TRBV12-4 to TRBJ2-5, with 10 bases identical to TRBD1. J lost 5 bases, V lost 7 bases, and 10 bases had no gene match. CDR3 size: 15 residues.